This entry concerns a single T cell receptor beta chain. This clonotype was seen repeatedly, ten times or more. Its antigen target is currently unknown. Per-base qualities were not stored, and no clone one base away is much larger. The library was produced with PCR. TCRdb shows the sequencer as Illumina HiSeq 2500. TCR library preparation used molecular barcoding, with unique molecular identifiers applied to normalize quantification of the TCRbeta repertoire. TCRdb reworked the public reads: Q25 trimming with fastp, MiXCR clone assembly, productive beta chains retained. Every distinct CDR3 protein forms one entry, paired with its most common genes and DNA. The sample table records 40,000 to 55,000 distinct CDR3 sequences; 7.5% to 10% of these occur just once. The ten largest clones represent roughly 28% of the sample. The label giving this sample's time point can be read as: day 60 (about 2 months) after transplantation. The label giving this sample's treatment or condition can be read as: allogeneic hematopoietic cell transplantation with graft depleted of TCRalphabeta T cells and CD19 B cells. Transplant recipients were children who received TCRalphabeta/CD19-depleted allogeneic hematopoietic cell grafts.

This record comes from a study of T-cell reconstitution after alpha-beta-depleted transplantation in children (dated by TCRdb to 2015 to 2016). In the study overall: Using TCR repertoire profiling, the study quantitatively followed how T-cell immune reconstitution unfolded in children after TCRalphabeta/CD19-depleted allogeneic hematopoietic cell transplantation. Study-wide findings and limitations: The high TCRbeta diversity at day 60 in some patients was ascribed to recipient T cells and intrathymic progenitors that had survived conditioning. The apparently early recovery of alphabetaT-cell counts about two months after transplant reportedly depended on only several hundred rapidly expanded clones that came from non-depleted graft cells. Hyperexpanded clone frequencies declined over subsequent months; after one year, T-cell counts and TCRbeta diversity were mostly attributed to newly produced T cells.

Sequencing used PBMCs, mostly from graft donor cells, obtained 60 days after TCRalphabeta/CD19-depleted stem cell transplant. The TCR sequence derives from a male patient between 2 and 9 years old who had a stem cell transplant for chronic granulomatous disease, so the T cells may come from the graft donor.

CDR3 reads: CSVEGMTGRIYGYTF. The nucleotide sequence is given as TGCAGCGTTGAAGGTATGACGGGACGGATCTATGGCTACACCTTC. The chain is made from TRBV29-1 and TRBJ1-2, with TRBD1 as a weak D call on 5 bases. The CDR3 covers 15 residues, taking in both the cysteine and the phenylalanine. Just CDR3 DNA is preserved here, 45 bases in frame from base 1. Taken from the germline V gene, the CDR1 and CDR2 loops are SQVTM and ANQGSEA. The junction shows trimming of 1 base on V and 4 bases on J, plus 16 bases between the germline ends. With the rest looked up from the reference TRBV29-1 and TRBJ1-2 genes rather than sequenced, the full variable domain is SAVISQKPSRDICQRGTSLTIQCQVDSQVTMMFWYRQQPGQSLTLIATANQGSEATYESGFVIDKFPISRPNLTFSTLTVSNMSPEDSSIYLCSVEGMTGRIYGYTFGSGTRLTVV.